The next 28 T cell receptor beta chains were all read from a single sample in a study of blood T cells in healthy people across ages. PCR was performed a second time for about 7 to 11 cycles using a sample-barcoded 5' primer and a J-beta primer mix. Each CDR3 protein gets one entry after TCRdb re-called the 5' RACE reads with MiXCR. The sample contains 1.8 million or so distinct CDR3 sequences, approximately 40% of which appear only once. The specimen sequenced was blood. These receptors originate from a human donor in good health.

A few counts support this clonotype. The gene calls are TRBV2 and TRBJ1-2; D may be TRBD1 (5 bases). Germline lookup yields CDR1 SNHLY and CDR2 FYNNEI. V gave up 6 bases and J gave up 3 bases, with 20 bases separating them. The CDR3 has 16 residues. For the CDR3, the DNA is TGTGCCAGCAGGCCTTCCTTCGGGACCGTCGACTATGGCTACACCTTC. It translates to CASRPSFGTVDYGYTF. Variable domain in full (rest from reference TRBV2 and TRBJ1-2): EPEVTQTPSHQVTQMGQEVILRCVPISNHLYFYWYRQILGQKVEFLVSFYNNEISEKSEIFDDQFSVERPDGSNFTLKIRSTKLEDSAMYFCASRPSFGTVDYGYTFGSGTRLTVV.

The J gene is TRBJ1-6, the V gene TRBV12-3 or TRBV12-4; D ambiguous. This CDR3 contains 13 residues. The V end was cut by 6 bases, the J end by 10 bases, with 13 bases between. The DNA for the CDR3 is TGTGCCAGCAGCCCACTGATGGGATCACCCCTCCACTTT. Protein product: CASSPLMGSPLHF.

The V gene is TRBV9, the J gene TRBJ2-5; 8 bases agree with TRBD1. CDR1 is SGDLS, CDR2 YYNGEE, per germline. The CDR3 is 15 residues long. After removal of 2 bases from V and 4 bases from J, the junction contained 7 bases not matched to a gene. The CDR3 DNA sequence: TGTGCCAGCAGCGTCGGAGACAGGGGTCGAGAGACCCAGTACTTC. It yields the protein CASSVGDRGRETQYF.

The V gene is TRBV7-9, the J gene TRBJ1-1; D is undetermined. Germline assignment: CDR1 SEHNR and CDR2 FQNEAQ (reference sequence). The CDR3 runs to 16 residues. The ends were cut back, 2 bases at V and 0 bases at J, with 13 bases in the middle. CDR3: CASSLYLTAMNTEAFF. CDR3 sequence (DNA): TGTGCCAGCAGCTTATATTTAACAGCCATGAACACTGAAGCTTTCTTT.

This clonotype was picked up a small number of times. The V call is TRBV6-5, the J call TRBJ2-1; a weak D match, TRBD1 (6 bases). V gave up 7 bases and J gave up 4 bases, with 17 bases separating them. The length of the CDR3 is 15 residues. The V gene's germline CDR1 is MNHEY and CDR2 SVGAGI. The CDR3 DNA is TGTGCCAGCACCAGACTGGGACACCCATACAATGAGCAGTTCTTC. Protein: CASTRLGHPYNEQFF.

The rearrangement joins TRBV14 to TRBJ1-4; no reliable D call. The V and J ends lost 0 bases and 4 bases respectively, with 12 bases between them. The CDR3 consists of 16 residues. Germline lookup yields CDR1 SGHDN and CDR2 FVKESK. CDR3 in DNA: TGTGCCAGCAGCCAAGATGGGCCGGGCAATAATGAAAAACTGTTTTTT. Encoded protein: CASSQDGPGNNEKLFF. The whole variable domain, remainder taken from reference TRBV14 and TRBJ1-4, is EAGVTQFPSHSVIEKGQTVTLRCDPISGHDNLYWYRRVMGKEIKFLLHFVKESKQDESGMPNNRFLAERTGGTYSTLKVQPAELEDSGVYFCASSQDGPGNNEKLFFGSGTQLSVL.

This clonotype has a handful of counts. V and J are TRBV20-1 and TRBJ1-1; 7 positions match TRBD1. The germline V gene has CDR1 DFQATT and CDR2 SNEGSKA (reference sequence). V trimming: 6 bases; J trimming: 11 bases; junction bases outside the gene matches: 12. CDR3 length equals 12 residues. The CDR3 DNA reads TGCAGTGCCCCCGAGACAGGGAGTCTCGCTTTCTTT. Its protein is CSAPETGSLAFF.

The rearrangement links TRBV5-4 to TRBJ1-1; no firm D call. Germline CDR1 and CDR2: SGHNT and YYREEE (reference sequence). The CDR3 has 15 residues. Trimming took off 3 bases at V and 2 bases at J, with 14 bases between the two ends. In DNA form, the CDR3 reads TGTGCCAGCAGCTCCATACAGAGATTCAACACTGAAGCTTTCTTT. Residues: CASSSIQRFNTEAFF.

The chain uses TRBV7-2 and TRBJ1-2, with TRBD1 matching over 9 bases. The CDR3 sequence is 18 residues long. V dropped 4 bases and J dropped 4; count of bases not matched to a gene: 16. Germline V gene sequence: CDR1 SGHTA, CDR2 FQGNSA. The CDR3 sequence: CASSSVLGDRDRGYGYTF. CDR3 in DNA: TGTGCCAGCAGCTCCGTTCTGGGGGACAGGGACCGGGGCTATGGCTACACCTTC.

Notes on this clonotype: A much larger clone differs by one base, so this may be a read error. This chain joins TRBV6-6 and TRBJ2-7, with 9 bases aligning to TRBD1. Germline lookup yields CDR1 MNHNY and CDR2 SVGAGI (reference sequence). The CDR3 length is 15 residues. The J segment lost 3 bases and the V segment lost 2 bases, leaving 5 bases of the junction unmatched. The CDR3 here is CASSYPGQGVYEQYF. CDR3 DNA sequence: TGTGCCAGCAGTTACCCGGGACAGGGTGTCTACGAGCAGTACTTC.

CDR3 loop: CATSAGQYEQYF. In nucleotides, the CDR3 is TGTGCCACATCAGCGGGGCAATACGAGCAGTACTTC. The chain has TRBV15 and TRBJ2-7, with TRBD2 matching over 7 bases. Germline trimming cut 9 bases from V and 4 bases from J; bases unmatched to any gene: 6. This CDR3 region has 12 residues. Germline assignment: CDR1 LNHNV and CDR2 YYDKDF (reference sequence). The full variable domain, its missing parts supplied by reference TRBV15 and TRBJ2-7, is DAMVIQNPRYQVTQFGKPVTLSCSQTLNHNVMYWYQQKSSQAPKLLFHYYDKDFNNEADTPDNFQSRRPNTSFCFLDIRSPGLGDTAMYLCATSAGQYEQYFGPGTRLTVT.

The V and J genes are TRBV7-2 and TRBJ1-4; D call uncertain. Germline assignment: CDR1 SGHTA and CDR2 FQGNSA. This CDR3 is built from 14 residues. V was cut by 3 bases and J by 4 bases, with 9 bases left in between. CDR3 in amino acids: CASSFSQNNEKLFF. As DNA, the CDR3 is TGTGCCAGCAGCTTTTCACAGAATAATGAAAAACTGTTTTTT.

The chain couples TRBV7-8 to TRBJ2-1; possible D gene TRBD1, 6 bases. Germline CDR1 is SGHVS and CDR2 is FQNEAQ. V was shortened by 3 bases and J by 0 bases, with 18 bases between the two germline ends. This CDR3 has 18 amino acids. The CDR3 sequence is CASSLVRQGSYSYNEQFF. Here the CDR3 DNA reads TGTGCCAGCAGCTTGGTAAGGCAGGGGTCCTACTCCTACAATGAGCAGTTCTTC.

The chain links TRBV20-1 to TRBJ1-4, with 7 bases identical to TRBD1. After removal of 5 bases from V and 8 bases from J, the junction contained 8 bases not matched to a gene. The CDR3 runs to 13 residues. Germline loops: CDR1 DFQATT, CDR2 SNEGSKA (reference sequence). The chain's CDR3 is CSASRDSSEKLFF. The CDR3 DNA sequence: TGCAGTGCTTCCCGGGACAGTTCCGAAAAACTGTTTTTT.

This chain uses TRBV5-1 with TRBJ2-3, with 8 nucleotides matching TRBD1. V lost 7 bases to trimming and J lost 4 bases; unmatched junction nucleotides: 8. CDR1 is SGHRS and CDR2 is YFSETQ in the germline V gene. CDR3 length: 14 residues. CDR3 amino acids: CASSRTGSPDTQYF. CDR3 nucleotide sequence: TGCGCCAGCTCACGGACAGGGTCCCCAGATACGCAGTATTTT.

The genes are TRBV20-1 and TRBJ1-1, with no clear D. Germline V lookup: CDR1 DFQATT, CDR2 SNEGSKA (reference sequence). V gave up 3 bases and J gave up 7 bases, with 9 bases separating them. CDR3 length equals 11 residues. CDR3 in DNA: TGCAGTGCTAGGAGGACGGGTGAAGCTTTCTTT. It yields the protein CSARRTGEAFF.

V usage is TRBV28 and J usage is TRBJ2-7; 7 positions match TRBD1. CDR1 and CDR2 from the germline V gene are MDHEN and SYDVKM. Unmatched junction bases numbered 6, after V lost 6 bases and J lost 4 bases. The CDR3 runs to 13 residues. The CDR3 here is CASSPQDRYEQYF. As DNA, the CDR3 is TGTGCCAGCAGCCCACAGGACAGGTACGAGCAGTACTTC.

This clonotype was seen repeatedly, ten times or more. The V and J genes are TRBV4-3 and TRBJ1-2, with 9 bases identical to TRBD1. Looked up from germline, CDR1 is LGHNA and CDR2 is YSLEER. Trimming at V came to 4 bases and at J to 4 bases, leaving 13 bases not matched to a gene. The CDR3 is 17 residues long. The CDR3 nucleotides read TGCGCCAGCAGCCCCGGGCCGGGGACAGGGTCCACCTATGGCTACACCTTC. This codes for CASSPGPGTGSTYGYTF.

This chain connects TRBV20-1 to TRBJ1-5; 8 bases match TRBD1. J lost 11 bases, V lost 0 bases, and 15 bases had no gene match. The germline CDR1 and CDR2 sequences are DFQATT and SNEGSKA (reference sequence). The CDR3 spans 16 residues. The CDR3 is CSARDIGGQGAGTQHF. The CDR3 nucleotides are TGCAGTGCTAGAGATATTGGGGGGCAGGGGGCCGGGACCCAGCATTTT.

The V call is TRBV6-6, the J call TRBJ2-1; TRBD2 matches 11 bases. Germline lookup yields CDR1 MNHNY and CDR2 SVGAGI (reference sequence). V lost 4 bases to trimming and J lost 8 bases; unmatched junction nucleotides: 7. This CDR3 comprises 15 residues. CDR3 in amino acids: CASSLAGGRWDEQFF. The CDR3 DNA sequence: TGTGCCAGCAGTTTAGCGGGGGGGCGGTGGGATGAGCAGTTCTTC.

A few counts support this clonotype. This chain connects TRBV14 to TRBJ2-7; D possibly matches TRBD1 or TRBD2 (6 bases each). CDR3 length: 15 amino acids. Germline V gene sequence: CDR1 SGHDN, CDR2 FVKESK. Trimming shortened V by 0 bases and J by 3 bases, and 12 bases separated the two germline ends. This chain's CDR3 is CASSQDYGGYYEQYF. In DNA, the CDR3 is TGTGCCAGCAGCCAAGATTACGGGGGCTACTACGAGCAGTACTTC.

The CDR3, as DNA: TGTGCCAGCAGCTTAGGGCGCGGGACTTACAATGAGCAGTACTTC. This sequence encodes CASSLGRGTYNEQYF. The V call is TRBV7-2, the J call TRBJ2-1, with D maybe TRBD2 (6 bases). The DNA matches TRBJ2-7 better at its end, which makes the J call doubtful. The CDR3 is 15 amino acids. Germline assignment: CDR1 SGHTA and CDR2 FQGNSA.

The gene calls are TRBV7-3 and TRBJ2-7, with D unresolved. Between the trimmed V and J ends, which lost 11 bases and 0 bases, there was a span of 14 bases. The CDR3 extends over 13 amino acids. The germline V gene has CDR1 SGHTA and CDR2 FQGTGA. The CDR3 nucleotides are TGTGCCCCCAAGGGCGGCACCTCCTACGAGCAGTACTTC. Protein sequence: CAPKGGTSYEQYF.

This chain uses TRBV27 with TRBJ2-1; TRBD1 or TRBD2 may be the D gene (5 bases each). In germline, CDR1 is MNHEY, CDR2 SMNVEV (reference sequence). The CDR3 totals 14 residues. The V and J ends lost 7 bases and 8 bases respectively, with 18 bases between them. CDR3 DNA: TGTGCCAGCATGATAGGGGCTGAGGGCTATGAGCAGTTCTTC. It yields the protein CASMIGAEGYEQFF.

The rearrangement joins TRBV2 to TRBJ2-2; possibly TRBD2 for D (6 bases). Trimming stripped 7 bases from V and 5 bases from J, with 17 bases between. The V gene's germline CDR1 is SNHLY and CDR2 FYNNEI. This CDR3 contains 15 residues. The CDR3 region has the DNA TGTGCCAGCAAGTCTCTGACGGGGAGGACCGGGGAGCTGTTTTTT. Encoded protein: CASKSLTGRTGELFF.

This clonotype appeared a few times. The chain employs TRBV2 and TRBJ2-5; the D call may be TRBD1 or TRBD2 (5 bases each). V lost 4 bases and J lost 11, with 23 bases in between. CDR3 length equals 15 residues. The V gene's germline CDR1 is SNHLY and CDR2 FYNNEI. The CDR3: CASSVSTRGGREQYF. The CDR3 DNA reads as TGTGCCAGCAGTGTATCAACAAGGGGTGGGAGAGAGCAGTACTTC.

This rearrangement joins TRBV30 to TRBJ1-2; no clear D gene. This CDR3 is 11 amino acids long. Looked up from germline, CDR1 is GTSNPN and CDR2 is SVGIG (reference sequence). Trimming cost V 1 base and J 4 bases, with 4 bases left between them. The CDR3 DNA reads as TGTGCCTGGAGTGGAGGCTATGGCTACACCTTC. Translation: CAWSGGYGYTF.

The CDR3 spells CASRLTGSRKTQYF. Here the CDR3 DNA reads TGTGCCAGCAGATTGACAGGATCTCGAAAGACCCAGTACTTC. This chain links TRBV12-3 or TRBV12-4 with TRBJ2-5, with TRBD1 as a possible D gene (6 bases). This CDR3 comprises 14 residues. Trimming stripped 6 bases from V and 6 bases from J, with 17 bases between.